This is a list of T cell receptor beta chains from one sample in a study of shared clonotypes between healthy human individuals. Clones were read by immunoSEQ multiplex PCR, and TCRdb kept only the in-frame ones, dropping some. The data hold fewer than 600,000 clones, with roughly four fifths observed a single time. The sample was PBMCs. The receptors stem from a middle-aged woman in good health. Some clones in this sample may be carry-over from other donors' samples. The CDR3 runs from the conserved cysteine through the conserved F or W. The D gene is left open where the match is weak. Part of the rows lack a size; the others show once, few, many or a class for expanded clones.

J gene: TRBJ2-3
clone size: .
V gene: TRBV30
D gene: TRBD1
CDR3 DNA: TGTGCCTCAAAAACAGGACAGGGGGCCGTAGGTACGCAGTATTTT
CDR3 protein: CASKTGQGAVGTQYF

J gene: TRBJ1-1
clone size: few
V gene: TRBV29-1
D gene: .
CDR3 DNA: TGCAGCGTTGAGGGGGACCGAAGCAGCAAAGCTTTCTTT
CDR3 protein: CSVEGDRSSKAFF

J gene: TRBJ2-1
clone size: .
V gene: TRBV29-1
D gene: .
CDR3 DNA: TGCAGCGTTGACCCGACTAGTCCCGATGAGCAGTTCTTC
CDR3 protein: CSVDPTSPDEQFF

J gene: TRBJ1-5
clone size: once
V gene: TRBV4-1
D gene: TRBD1
CDR3 DNA: TGCGCCAGCAGCCAAGATGGGTGGGACAGGGCTATTCAGCCCCAGCATTTT
CDR3 protein: CASSQDGWDRAIQPQHF

J gene: TRBJ2-7
clone size: .
V gene: TRBV5-4
D gene: .
CDR3 DNA: TGTGCCAGCAGCTTGGATGCCGGGATAAGCGACGAGCAGTACTTC
CDR3 protein: CASSLDAGISDEQYF

J gene: TRBJ2-7
clone size: .
V gene: TRBV18
D gene: .
CDR3 DNA: TGTGCCAGCTCACCACCCCAGGGTTATTACGAGCAGTACTTC
CDR3 protein: CASSPPQGYYEQYF

J gene: TRBJ1-2
clone size: many
V gene: TRBV11-2
D gene: .
CDR3 DNA: TGTGCCAGCAGCTTAGAGAGAGGTTCGGGCTACACCTTC
CDR3 protein: CASSLERGSGYTF

J gene: TRBJ2-2
clone size: .
V gene: TRBV6-4
D gene: .
CDR3 DNA: TGTGCCAGCAGTGGACAGCCTAACACCGGGGAGCTGTTTTTT
CDR3 protein: CASSGQPNTGELFF

J gene: TRBJ2-7
clone size: .
V gene: TRBV5-1
D gene: .
CDR3 DNA: TGCGCCAGCAGCTTGGTGTTGGGCCACTACGAGCAGTACTTC
CDR3 protein: CASSLVLGHYEQYF

J gene: TRBJ2-7
clone size: .
V gene: TRBV7-2
D gene: .
CDR3 DNA: TGTGCCAGCAGCTTAGCTTTAGGCGAGCAGTACTTC
CDR3 protein: CASSLALGEQYF

J gene: TRBJ1-2
clone size: .
V gene: TRBV27
D gene: .
CDR3 DNA: TGTGCCAGCAGTTTACGCGGAGGGGGGCGGTCCTATGGCTACACCTTC
CDR3 protein: CASSLRGGGRSYGYTF

J gene: TRBJ1-5
clone size: .
V gene: TRBV6-6
D gene: .
CDR3 DNA: TGTGCCAGCAGTTACTCGACCGGGGCTAGCAATCAGCCCCAGCATTTT
CDR3 protein: CASSYSTGASNQPQHF

J gene: TRBJ2-6
clone size: .
V gene: TRBV19
D gene: .
CDR3 DNA: TGTGCCAGTAGTATTGTTACTGGGGCCAACGTCCTGACTTTC
CDR3 protein: CASSIVTGANVLTF

J gene: TRBJ2-5
clone size: .
V gene: TRBV18
D gene: TRBD1
CDR3 DNA: TGTGCCAGCTCACCAGACAGGGTGTGGGAGACCCAGTACTTC
CDR3 protein: CASSPDRVWETQYF

J gene: TRBJ1-1
clone size: .
V gene: TRBV27
D gene: TRBD1
CDR3 DNA: TGTGCCAGCAGGCCTTCAGGGGGCCGGGGAGCTGAAGCTTTCTTT
CDR3 protein: CASRPSGGRGAEAFF

J gene: TRBJ2-1
clone size: .
V gene: TRBV30
D gene: .
CDR3 DNA: TGTGCCTGGAGTGTAGACAGGACAAACGGGCAGTTCTTC
CDR3 protein: CAWSVDRTNGQFF

J gene: TRBJ2-3
clone size: .
V gene: TRBV7-6
D gene: TRBD2
CDR3 DNA: TGTGCCAGCAGCTTAGTAGCGGGAAACACAGATACGCAGTATTTT
CDR3 protein: CASSLVAGNTDTQYF

J gene: TRBJ2-7
clone size: .
V gene: TRBV28
D gene: .
CDR3 DNA: TGTGCCAGCAGTTTAACTCGCGAGCAGTACTTC
CDR3 protein: CASSLTREQYF

J gene: TRBJ1-3
clone size: once
V gene: TRBV2
D gene: .
CDR3 DNA: TGTGCCACCGGGGTTACTGGAAACACCATATATTTT
CDR3 protein: CATGVTGNTIYF

J gene: TRBJ1-1
clone size: .
V gene: TRBV5-4
D gene: TRBD1
CDR3 DNA: TGTGCCAGCAGCTTGACAGGGGGCACTGAAGCTTTCTTT
CDR3 protein: CASSLTGGTEAFF

J gene: TRBJ2-7
clone size: .
V gene: TRBV13
D gene: .
CDR3 DNA: TGTGCCAGCAGCCCCGTCCAGGGGACCCCCAGCTCCTACGAGCAGTACTTC
CDR3 protein: CASSPVQGTPSSYEQYF

J gene: TRBJ2-7
clone size: .
V gene: TRBV7-2
D gene: TRBD2
CDR3 DNA: TGTGCCAGCAGCTTAGCTAGCGGGAGGGACGAGCAGTACTTC
CDR3 protein: CASSLASGRDEQYF

J gene: TRBJ2-7
clone size: few
V gene: TRBV19
D gene: TRBD2
CDR3 DNA: TGTGCCAGTAGTACTCCGGGACTAGCGGGGGACACCTACGAGCAGTACTTC
CDR3 protein: CASSTPGLAGDTYEQYF

J gene: TRBJ2-7
clone size: .
V gene: TRBV9
D gene: TRBD2
CDR3 DNA: TGTGCCAGCAGCGTAGGCGGGACTAGCGTCTACGAGCAGTACTTC
CDR3 protein: CASSVGGTSVYEQYF

J gene: TRBJ2-7
clone size: .
V gene: TRBV18
D gene: TRBD1
CDR3 DNA: TGTGCCAGCTCACCACCAGCAGGGGGCTTTGAGCAGTACTTC
CDR3 protein: CASSPPAGGFEQYF

J gene: TRBJ2-2
clone size: .
V gene: TRBV28
D gene: .
CDR3 DNA: TGTGCCAGCAGTACCCCGTATGGGGAGCTGTTTTTT
CDR3 protein: CASSTPYGELFF

J gene: TRBJ2-7
clone size: .
V gene: TRBV28
D gene: TRBD2
CDR3 DNA: TGTGCCAGCAGTTTTTATCTAGCGGCCGTAACCTCCCGAAGGTACGAGCAGTACTTC
CDR3 protein: CASSFYLAAVTSRRYEQYF

J gene: TRBJ2-5
clone size: .
V gene: TRBV29-1
D gene: .
CDR3 DNA: TGCAGCGTTGAAGGGGGGGTAGTAAGTGAGACCCAGTACTTC
CDR3 protein: CSVEGGVVSETQYF

J gene: TRBJ1-3
clone size: .
V gene: TRBV6-5
D gene: .
CDR3 DNA: TGTGCCGTGGAGGGGCGAGGAAACACCATATATTTT
CDR3 protein: CAVEGRGNTIYF

J gene: TRBJ2-1
clone size: .
V gene: TRBV28
D gene: .
CDR3 DNA: TGTGCCAGCAGTTCGGGGATAGTCGACAATGAGCAGTTCTTC
CDR3 protein: CASSSGIVDNEQFF

J gene: TRBJ1-1
clone size: .
V gene: TRBV30
D gene: .
CDR3 DNA: TGTGCCTGGAGTGTGGTCGGGGGGGCTTTCTTT
CDR3 protein: CAWSVVGGAFF

J gene: TRBJ1-1
clone size: once
V gene: TRBV10-2
D gene: .
CDR3 DNA: TGCGCCAGCAGTGAGCAGAAGAACACTGAAGCTTTCTTT
CDR3 protein: CASSEQKNTEAFF

J gene: TRBJ1-2
clone size: .
V gene: TRBV30
D gene: TRBD1
CDR3 DNA: TGTGCCTGGAGTGGACAGGGGGCGCGAATTGATGGCTACACCTTC
CDR3 protein: CAWSGQGARIDGYTF

J gene: TRBJ1-2
clone size: .
V gene: TRBV28
D gene: .
CDR3 DNA: TGTGCCAGCAGTTTATCGCCCGGTCCCTATGGCTACACCTTC
CDR3 protein: CASSLSPGPYGYTF

J gene: TRBJ2-1
clone size: .
V gene: TRBV9
D gene: .
CDR3 DNA: TGTGCCAGCAGCGTAGGGGGCAGGGCCTACAATGAGCAGTTCTTC
CDR3 protein: CASSVGGRAYNEQFF

J gene: TRBJ1-4
clone size: .
V gene: TRBV18
D gene: .
CDR3 DNA: TGTGCCAGCTCACCCGCCACTAATGAAAAACTGTTTTTT
CDR3 protein: CASSPATNEKLFF

J gene: TRBJ1-1
clone size: .
V gene: TRBV6-5
D gene: .
CDR3 DNA: TGTGCCAGCAGGGAGGACAGGAACACTGAAGCTTTCTTT
CDR3 protein: CASREDRNTEAFF

J gene: TRBJ1-2
clone size: .
V gene: TRBV7-9
D gene: .
CDR3 DNA: TGTGCCAGCAGCTTACCAAAAGGGGGGGACTATGGCTACACCTTC
CDR3 protein: CASSLPKGGDYGYTF

J gene: TRBJ2-3
clone size: .
V gene: TRBV5-4
D gene: TRBD1
CDR3 DNA: TGTGCCAGCAGCTTTGGGGGGACAGGTACAGATACGCAGTATTTT
CDR3 protein: CASSFGGTGTDTQYF

J gene: TRBJ2-1
clone size: .
V gene: TRBV7-8
D gene: .
CDR3 DNA: TGTGCCAGCAGCTTAAGGGCGGGCTACCCTGAGCAGTTCTTC
CDR3 protein: CASSLRAGYPEQFF

J gene: TRBJ1-5
clone size: .
V gene: TRBV27
D gene: TRBD1
CDR3 DNA: TGTGCCAGCAGACCCCAAGGAGGGGGGGGACAGGGGATGAGTAGCAATCAGCCCCAGCATTTT
CDR3 protein: CASRPQGGGGQGMSSNQPQHF

J gene: TRBJ1-3
clone size: .
V gene: TRBV29-1
D gene: .
CDR3 DNA: TGCAGCGCGGGCCTGGGAAACACCATATATTTT
CDR3 protein: CSAGLGNTIYF

J gene: TRBJ1-2
clone size: many
V gene: TRBV30
D gene: .
CDR3 DNA: TGTGCCTGGAGTGTACCGAGCAGGGACGTTAATGGTTACACCTTC
CDR3 protein: CAWSVPSRDVNGYTF

J gene: TRBJ1-5
clone size: .
V gene: TRBV7-2
D gene: TRBD1
CDR3 DNA: TGTGCCAGCAGCACTCGACAGGGTAATAGCAATCAGCCCCAGCATTTT
CDR3 protein: CASSTRQGNSNQPQHF

J gene: TRBJ2-7
clone size: .
V gene: TRBV5-4
D gene: .
CDR3 DNA: TGTGCCAGCAGCCGGGAGGACAGGGCCGACGAGCAGTACTTC
CDR3 protein: CASSREDRADEQYF

J gene: TRBJ1-5
clone size: .
V gene: TRBV5-1
D gene: .
CDR3 DNA: TGCGCCAGCAGCTTGTTTCCAGATAGCAATCAGCCCCAGCATTTT
CDR3 protein: CASSLFPDSNQPQHF

J gene: TRBJ2-3
clone size: .
V gene: TRBV2
D gene: .
CDR3 DNA: TGTGCCAGCAGTGAATATGGAAATACGCAGTATTTT
CDR3 protein: CASSEYGNTQYF

J gene: TRBJ2-5
clone size: .
V gene: TRBV27
D gene: .
CDR3 DNA: TGTGCCAGCAGTCGCGCGGGTCAAGAGACCCAGTACTTC
CDR3 protein: CASSRAGQETQYF